This T cell receptor beta chain was documented in a study of identical twins. Study findings and constraints: Zero-insertion analyses were open to partial confounding by invariant MAIT and iNKT cells. A cross-sectional statistical analysis, not follow-up of the same donors, supported the conclusions.

This CDR3 comprises 14 residues. The trim removed 5 bases at V and 6 bases at J, leaving 8 bases unmatched. This clonotype was picked up a small number of times. Its target is unknown. Template switching supplied a universal primer site; unique molecular identifiers were carried on the cDNA. TCRdb reanalysed the 5' RACE reads using MiXCR and keeps one entry per CDR3 protein. The table includes 500,000 to 700,000 distinct CDR3 sequences, 7% to 7.5% detected once. The sample was also reused in another study, on yellow fever vaccine responses in identical twins.

The receptor comes from a woman aged 18-29 years in good health. Material: PBMCs. This chain connects TRBV12-3 or TRBV12-4 to TRBJ1-2, with TRBD1 identical over 8 bases. The CDR3 region has the DNA TGTGCCAGCAGTCAACAACGACAGGGGAATGGCTACACCTTC. This encodes CASSQQRQGNGYTF.